This T cell receptor beta chain was captured in a study of blood T cell repertoires in COVID-19. Study-level background: The cDNA or gDNA used as material had been derived from T cells, B-cell-depleted T cells, or PBMCs.

Source study methods: Scientists estimated how many nucleated cells there were by amplifying reference gene primers. Only in-frame clones appear in the TCRdb table, and some are missing; sequencing was by immunoSEQ multiplex PCR. The V and J calls and clone size were taken over from that table, and D and trimming were inferred from the DNA. The table includes about 280,000 clones, 75% to 90% detected once. The germline gives CDR1 SNHLY, CDR2 FYNNEI. V lost 2 bases and J lost 2; bases outside the gene matches: 3. The CDR3 runs to 14 residues. Participant-reported clinical history was the basis for cohort assignment.

This chain joins TRBV2 and TRBJ2-7, with 7 bases lining up with TRBD2. Sequenced input: PBMCs or T cells enriched from blood (not recorded which). The clonotype comes from a woman between 50 and 59 years old who had recovered from COVID-19. CDR3 bases: TGTGCCAGCAGTGAACTCGGACTAGCCTACGAGCAGTACTTC. Residues: CASSELGLAYEQYF.